One and the same sample provided the 19 T cell receptor beta chains below, sequenced in a study of Graves' ophthalmopathy and Graves' hyperthyroidism. RNA transcripts provided the template for amplifying TCR beta CDR3 regions. HTBI primers were used in a first-round RT-PCR, which preceded a second-round multiplex PCR. One entry per CDR3 protein, called by TCRdb with MiXCR from the multiplex PCR reads. Of around 520,000 distinct CDR3 sequences in the sample, about two fifths are singletons; the top ten hold about 4.2%. The material sequenced was peripheral blood or thyroid tissue (not recorded which). These receptors originate from an adult man with Graves' hyperthyroidism.

The V call is TRBV7-2, the J call TRBJ1-4; TRBD1 matches 12 bases. From germline, CDR1 is SGHTA and CDR2 FQGNSA. J was trimmed by 8 bases and V by 5 bases; bases with no gene match: 6. This CDR3 is built from 15 residues. The CDR3: CASSQHGTGGEKLFF. CDR3 DNA sequence: TGTGCCAGCAGCCAGCACGGGACAGGGGGCGAAAAACTGTTTTTT.

The chain employs TRBV20-1 and TRBJ2-5, with 10 positions matching TRBD2. The J call is in doubt because the DNA end fits TRBJ2-1 better. CDR3 length equals 14 residues. The germline CDR1 and CDR2 sequences are DFQATT and SNEGSKA (reference sequence). The CDR3 sequence: CSARPSGGGGEQFF. The CDR3, as DNA: TGCAGTGCTAGGCCTAGCGGGGGCGGTGGTGAGCAGTTCTTC.

This chain uses TRBV10-3 with TRBJ1-6, with D perhaps matching TRBD1 (5 bases). The CDR3 is 12 residues long. The V end lost 6 bases, the J end lost 6 bases, and 6 bases lay between the germline ends. Germline V gives CDR1 ENHRY, CDR2 SYGVKD. The DNA of the CDR3 is TGTGCCATCAGAGGGGCTAATTCACCCCTCCACTTT. Encoded protein: CAIRGANSPLHF.

Regarding this clonotype: This sequence may be a read error, since a much larger clone differs from it by one base. The gene calls are TRBV7-6 and TRBJ2-2; 8 bases are shared with TRBD2. Germline V gene data show CDR1 as SGHVS and CDR2 as FNYEAQ. This CDR3 is 16 amino acids long. The CDR3 spells CASNRESGRRTGELVF. In DNA form, the CDR3 reads TGTGCCAGTAATCGAGAGAGCGGGAGACGGACCGGGGAGCTGGTTTTT.

A note on this clonotype: Possible read error: a much larger clone is one base away. This sequence joins TRBV5-1 and TRBJ2-7; 7 bases line up with TRBD1. J gave up 3 bases and V 0 bases, and 9 bases lay outside the gene matches. Germline CDR1 reads SGHRS; CDR2 reads YFSETQ. The CDR3 totals 16 residues. CDR3 sequence reads: CASSLAAGGQSYEQYF. CDR3 bases: TGCGCCAGCAGCTTGGCGGCTGGGGGACAGAGCTACGAGCAGTACTTC.

DNA of the CDR3: TGTGCCAGCAGCTTGGTGGGACAGGGGGTCTCTGGCTACACCTTC. Amino acid sequence: CASSLVGQGVSGYTF. The chain carries TRBV5-6 and TRBJ1-2; 11 bases are a match to TRBD1. Germline-derived CDR1 and CDR2 are SGHDT and YYEEEE. With V trimmed by 0 bases and J by 7 bases, 5 bases remained unmatched. The CDR3 totals 15 residues.

V is TRBV24-1 and J is TRBJ1-2; 7 nucleotides match TRBD1. V shed 4 bases and J 8 bases; nucleotides not matched to a gene: 12. Germline CDR1 and CDR2: KGHDR and SFDVKD. This CDR3 contains 15 residues. The CDR3 DNA sequence: TGTGCCACCAGTGAAACAGGGGCGAATTTGGGAGGCTACACCTTC. The encoded protein is CATSETGANLGGYTF.

This clonotype occurred a few times. V and J are TRBV5-8 and TRBJ2-6, with D hard to call. CDR3 length equals 15 residues. CDR1 is SGHTS and CDR2 is YDEGEE in the germline V gene. With 4 bases removed from V and 3 bases from J, the gap between germline ends came to 11 bases. The CDR3 bases are TGTGCCAGCAGCGTCATTAGGGTTGGGGCCAACGTCCTGACTTTC. It yields the protein CASSVIRVGANVLTF.

This clonotype was observed many times. The rearrangement uses TRBV6-1 and TRBJ1-2, with 9 bases lining up with TRBD1. The CDR3 spans 15 residues. Per germline, CDR1 MNHNS and CDR2 SASEGT. Germline trimming cut 5 bases from V and 7 bases from J; bases unmatched to any gene: 11. CDR3 sequence (DNA): TGTGCCAGCAGTCAAGACTTCCGGGACAGGGTTGGCTACACCTTC. This translates into CASSQDFRDRVGYTF.

The sample holds many counts of this clonotype. This chain uses TRBV7-9 with TRBJ1-5; perhaps TRBD1 as D (6 bases). V lost 0 bases, J lost 1 base, and 10 bases lay in between. Looked up from germline, CDR1 is SEHNR and CDR2 is FQNEAQ (reference sequence). This CDR3 has 16 residues. The CDR3 loop is CASSLARGRSNQPQHF. The CDR3, as DNA: TGTGCCAGCAGCTTAGCGAGGGGGAGAAGCAATCAGCCCCAGCATTTT.

The chain combines TRBV19 with TRBJ1-6, with D maybe TRBD1 (5 bases). V gave up 2 bases and J gave up 7 bases, with 15 bases separating them. The CDR3 contains 16 residues. From germline, CDR1 is LNHDA and CDR2 SQIVND (reference sequence). DNA for the CDR3: TGTGCCAGTAGTATAAGGGGTTCGGATCTAAATTCACCCCTCCACTTT. Amino acid sequence: CASSIRGSDLNSPLHF.

The chain links TRBV11-2 to TRBJ2-2; TRBD2 matches at 14 bases. This CDR3 has 18 residues. Per germline, CDR1 SGHAT and CDR2 FQNNGV. V lost 6 bases and J lost 4; bases outside the gene matches: 10. The CDR3 DNA reads TGTGCCAGCAGTGGGGGGACTAGCGGGAGTAGGAGCACCGGGGAGCTGTTTTTT. Residues: CASSGGTSGSRSTGELFF.

The sample holds many counts of this clonotype. The V and J genes are TRBV9 and TRBJ1-6; D gene ambiguous. The ends were cut back, 2 bases at V and 5 bases at J, with 8 bases in the middle. CDR1 is SGDLS and CDR2 is YYNGEE in the germline V gene. The CDR3 loop spans 14 amino acids. For the CDR3, the DNA is TGTGCCAGCAGCGTTAGGGCAGATAATTCACCCCTCCACTTT. Amino acid sequence: CASSVRADNSPLHF.

This clonotype was detected a few times. The rearrangement joins TRBV9 to TRBJ2-2, with 10 bases identical to TRBD2. The V gene end was trimmed by 4 bases and the J gene end by 6 bases; junction bases not matched to a gene: 12. CDR3 length: 17 amino acids. Germline CDR1 SGDLS, CDR2 YYNGEE. This CDR3 reads CASSSLAGVATAGELFF. CDR3 in DNA: TGTGCCAGCAGCTCCCTAGCGGGAGTAGCTACGGCCGGGGAGCTGTTTTTT.

This clonotype occurred many times. The CDR3 here is CASTGDSYEKLFF. As DNA, the CDR3 is TGTGCCAGCACCGGAGACAGTTATGAAAAACTGTTTTTT. The rearrangement joins TRBV6-5 to TRBJ1-4, with a weak D call TRBD1 (5 bases). The CDR3 totals 13 residues. V was pared by 7 bases and J by 6 bases, with 12 bases between. CDR1 and CDR2 (germline): MNHEY, SVGAGI.

This clonotype was seen just once. This sequence may be a read error, since a much larger clone differs from it by one base. The chain uses TRBV12-3 or TRBV12-4 and TRBJ1-2, with D unresolved. Trimming removed 7 bases from V and 4 bases from J, with 22 bases in between. The CDR3 totals 16 residues. In nucleotides, the CDR3 is TGTGCCAGCAAACGAGCCGGGATAGGCGAGACCTATGGCTACACCTTC. It translates to CASKRAGIGETYGYTF.

This clonotype came up a few times. The chain links TRBV11-1 to TRBJ1-6; 10 nucleotides agree with TRBD1. CDR1 and CDR2 (germline): SGHAT, FQDESV (reference sequence). Trimming took 3 bases from V and 9 from J; bases not matched to a gene: 2. This CDR3 contains 14 residues. The CDR3 protein is CASSFGTGVSPLHF. The CDR3 DNA reads TGTGCCAGCAGCTTTGGGACAGGGGTTTCACCCCTCCACTTT.

This clonotype was counted a few times. The DNA of the CDR3 is TGTGCCAGCAGTTTATATAGGGGCACTGAAGCTTTCTTT. It specifies CASSLYRGTEAFF. The chain has TRBV7-8 and TRBJ1-1, with D maybe TRBD1 (5 bases). Trimming took off 6 bases at V and 4 bases at J, with 12 bases between the two ends. The CDR3 spans 13 residues. From germline, CDR1 is SGHVS and CDR2 FQNEAQ.

The table lists this clonotype with many counts. The V and J genes are TRBV20-1 and TRBJ2-7, with 8 bases aligning to TRBD1. After removal of 0 bases from V and 0 bases from J, the junction contained 1 base not matched to a gene. Germline CDR1 reads DFQATT; CDR2 reads SNEGSKA (reference sequence). The CDR3 loop spans 14 amino acids. The CDR3 is CSARDRGLSYEQYF. The CDR3 coding sequence is TGCAGTGCTAGAGACAGGGGGCTCTCCTACGAGCAGTACTTC.